Listed here are 27 T cell receptor beta chains from one sample, sequenced in a study of cytomegalovirus exposure and HLA in healthy donors. The PCR contained 60 Vbeta and 13 Jbeta primers. The repertoire was sequenced with immunoSEQ multiplex PCR; TCRdb's copy has only in-frame clones and lacks some. The sample lists about 120,000 clones, 79% occurring once. Sequencing used PBMCs. These receptors came from a man younger than 40 in good health and CMV-seropositive.

The V gene is TRBV12-5, the J gene TRBJ2-7, with TRBD2 matching over 7 bases. In germline, CDR1 is LGHNT, CDR2 FRNRAP. Trimming cost V 1 base and J 2 bases; bases outside gene matches: 2. The CDR3 runs 14 residues. CDR3 region: CASGLGGRPYEQYF. The CDR3 DNA reads TGTGCTAGTGGTTTGGGCGGGAGACCCTACGAGCAGTACTTC.

The chain is built from TRBV6-5 and TRBJ1-2, with 8 positions matching TRBD1. With V trimmed by 6 bases and J by 3 bases, 3 bases remained unmatched. The V gene's germline CDR1 is MNHEY and CDR2 SVGAGI. This CDR3 is built from 13 residues. CDR3 sequence: CASSSDRDYGYTF. For the CDR3, the DNA is TGTGCCAGCAGCTCGGACAGGGACTATGGCTACACCTTC.

The genes are TRBV7-2 and TRBJ1-1; TRBD1 matches at 7 bases. The CDR3 is made up of 15 amino acids. V lost 7 bases and J lost 4; bases outside the gene matches: 12. CDR1 SGHTA and CDR2 FQGNSA come from the germline V gene. This CDR3 reads CASTEQTGLITEAFF. Here the CDR3 DNA reads TGTGCCAGCACCGAACAGACAGGGTTGATCACTGAAGCTTTCTTT.

This chain connects TRBV7-2 to TRBJ2-5, with 7 bases aligning to TRBD1. The end of the DNA aligns better with TRBJ2-7, so the J call may be wrong. The CDR3 runs 14 residues. Germline V gene data show CDR1 as SGHTA and CDR2 as FQGNSA. CDR3 loop: CASSPRQGPYEQYF. The DNA of the CDR3 is TGTGCCAGCAGCCCCAGACAGGGCCCCTACGAGCAGTACTTC.

The rearrangement uses TRBV6-6 and TRBJ1-1; 8 positions match TRBD1. The CDR3 contains 12 residues. The trim removed 6 bases at V and 10 bases at J, leaving 7 bases unmatched. Germline V gene data show CDR1 as MNHNY and CDR2 as SVGAGI (reference sequence). CDR3 protein: CASRDRESIAFF. The CDR3 nucleotides are TGTGCCAGCAGGGACAGGGAATCTATAGCTTTCTTT.

This rearrangement joins TRBV5-6 to TRBJ2-5, with a possible D match to TRBD1 (6 bases). Germline CDR1 and CDR2: SGHDT and YYEEEE. CDR3 length equals 13 residues. V lost 4 bases and J lost 1, with 8 bases in between. The CDR3 loop is CASSRDIQETQYF. The CDR3 DNA is TGTGCCAGCAGCCGGGACATCCAAGAGACCCAGTACTTC.

J is TRBJ1-1 and V is TRBV4-3, with D hard to call. Germline values: CDR1 LGHNA, CDR2 YSLEER. V lost 0 bases and J 1 base, leaving 6 bases between the germline ends. The CDR3 contains 14 residues. The CDR3 loop is CASSQDPRNTEAFF. The CDR3 DNA follows: TGCGCCAGCAGCCAAGATCCCAGGAACACTGAAGCTTTCTTT.

The genes are TRBV30 and TRBJ1-1, with 8 bases fitting TRBD1. The CDR3 covers 13 residues. CDR1 is GTSNPN, CDR2 SVGIG, per germline (reference sequence). V was clipped by 2 bases and J by 8 bases; unmatched bases: 7. CDR3 nucleotides: TGTGCCTGGAGTCCCCTCTGGGACAGGGAAGCTTTCTTT. Translation gives CAWSPLWDREAFF. Full variable domain (missing parts from reference TRBV30 and TRBJ1-1): SQTIHQWPATLVQPVGSPLSLECTVEGTSNPNLYWYRQAAGRGLQLLFYSVGIGQISSEVPQNLSASRPQDRQFILSSKKLLLSDSGFYLCAWSPLWDREAFFGQGTRLTVV.

This chain joins TRBV6-4 and TRBJ2-2; 9 bases map to TRBD2. The CDR3 covers 15 residues. Germline trimming cut 3 bases from V and 3 bases from J; bases unmatched to any gene: 2. Germline lookup yields CDR1 MRHNA and CDR2 SNTAGT. This chain's CDR3 is CASSEREGHTGELFF. The CDR3 nucleotides read TGTGCCAGCAGTGAGCGGGAGGGCCACACCGGGGAGCTGTTTTTT.

This CDR3 is CASSPVLRASTDTQYF. CDR3 sequence (DNA): TGTGCCAGCAGCCCCGTATTGCGGGCCAGCACAGATACGCAGTATTTT. This chain joins TRBV7-9 and TRBJ2-3; perhaps TRBD2 as D (5 bases). The length of the CDR3 is 16 residues. The germline V gene encodes CDR1 SEHNR and CDR2 FQNEAQ (reference sequence). Trimming left V 5 bases short and J 0 bases short, with 15 bases between.

Here the CDR3 DNA reads TGCGCCAGCAGCTTGACAGGAACGGACTACGAGCAGTACTTC. Translated, it gives CASSLTGTDYEQYF. V is TRBV5-1 and J is TRBJ2-7; possible D gene TRBD1, 5 bases. CDR3 length: 14 amino acids. Trimming stripped 1 base from V and 3 bases from J, with 11 bases between. Germline CDR1 reads SGHRS; CDR2 reads YFSETQ.

The chain couples TRBV7-2 to TRBJ1-2; 7 nucleotides match TRBD1. The CDR3 sequence is 13 residues long. Trimming at V came to 5 bases and at J to 7 bases, leaving 7 bases not matched to a gene. Germline loops: CDR1 SGHTA, CDR2 FQGNSA. The CDR3 nucleotides read TGTGCCAGCAGCCGAGGATACAGGGGTGGCTACACCTTC. Translated, it gives CASSRGYRGGYTF.

The chain is built from TRBV19 and TRBJ1-1; D gene unclear. The CDR3 extends over 13 amino acids. V was cut by 5 bases and J by 5 bases, with 12 bases left in between. Looked up from germline, CDR1 is LNHDA and CDR2 is SQIVND (reference sequence). The CDR3 reads CASSRVRSTEAFF. The CDR3 bases are TGTGCCAGTAGTCGGGTGCGAAGTACTGAAGCTTTCTTT.

The sample holds a few counts of this clone. The chain employs TRBV6-4 and TRBJ2-1; 13 bases are shared with TRBD2. V trimming: 6 bases; J trimming: 4 bases; junction bases outside the gene matches: 3. Germline CDR1 reads MRHNA; CDR2 reads SNTAGT. The length of the CDR3 is 15 residues. This CDR3 is CASSPLAGGYNEQFF. CDR3 nucleotides: TGTGCCAGCAGCCCACTAGCGGGGGGGTACAATGAGCAGTTCTTC.

V usage is TRBV7-9 and J usage is TRBJ1-5; unclear D gene. CDR1 and CDR2 from the germline V gene are SEHNR and FQNEAQ (reference sequence). The CDR3 spans 15 residues. V was shortened by 6 bases and J by 4 bases, with 16 bases between the two germline ends. CDR3 residues: CASSPAAGGNQPQHF. The CDR3 DNA is TGTGCCAGCAGTCCCGCGGCAGGCGGGAATCAGCCCCAGCATTTT.

This clone was observed a handful of times. This chain joins TRBV2 and TRBJ1-6, with no clear D. V shed 10 bases and J shed 10 bases, with 20 bases lying between them. The CDR3 loop spans 14 amino acids. In germline, CDR1 is SNHLY, CDR2 FYNNEI. The CDR3 DNA sequence: TGTGCCACCTGCCGTGCCAGGATAGGATCACCCCTCCACTTT. Its protein product is CATCRARIGSPLHF.

This clone appeared a single time. The chain links TRBV27 to TRBJ2-2; 8 bases align to TRBD2. The CDR3 runs 15 residues. V lost 5 bases, J lost 5 bases, and 7 bases stayed unmatched. CDR1 is MNHEY, CDR2 SMNVEV, per germline (reference sequence). This chain's CDR3 is CASSAGGTSTGELFF. CDR3 sequence (DNA): TGTGCCAGCAGTGCGGGGGGAACTAGTACCGGGGAGCTGTTTTTT.

The chain uses TRBV6-5 and TRBJ1-1; D remains unclear. This CDR3 is built from 15 residues. Germline CDR1 and CDR2: MNHEY and SVGAGI. V shed 4 bases and J shed 1 base, with 13 bases lying between them. The CDR3 reads CASSSIRDTNTEAFF. Written as DNA, the CDR3 is TGTGCCAGCAGTTCAATTCGTGACACGAACACTGAAGCTTTCTTT.

The CDR3 is CASSFELTTTSQNYEQYF. The CDR3 bases are TGTGCCAGCAGCTTTGAACTAACGACGACTAGTCAAAACTACGAGCAGTACTTC. The chain recombines TRBV11-2 with TRBJ2-7; possible D gene TRBD2, 6 bases. Trimming pared 3 bases from V and 3 bases from J, leaving 24 bases between. CDR1 is SGHAT, CDR2 FQNNGV, per germline. The CDR3 consists of 18 residues.

The rearrangement links TRBV2 to TRBJ1-4, with 7 bases that match TRBD1. J was trimmed by 5 bases and V by 8 bases; bases with no gene match: 8. CDR1 is SNHLY, CDR2 FYNNEI, per germline. The CDR3 runs to 14 residues. CDR3 in amino acids: CASSKTGRNEKLFF. Written as DNA, the CDR3 is TGTGCCAGCTCAAAGACAGGGAGGAATGAAAAACTGTTTTTT.

The chain employs TRBV7-9 and TRBJ2-3; 9 bases align to TRBD2. The CDR3 sequence is 16 residues long. J lost 2 bases, V lost 2 bases, and 5 bases had no gene match. Looked up from germline, CDR1 is SEHNR and CDR2 is FQNEAQ (reference sequence). The CDR3 DNA sequence: TGTGCCAGCAGCTTATTAGGCGGGAGGGCCACAGATACGCAGTATTTT. As protein: CASSLLGGRATDTQYF. The variable domain in full, completed from reference TRBV7-9 and TRBJ2-3, reads DTGVSQNPRHKITKRGQNVTFRCDPISEHNRLYWYRQTLGQGPEFLTYFQNEAQLEKSRLLSDRFSAERPKGSFSTLEIQRTEQGDSAMYLCASSLLGGRATDTQYFGPGTRLTVL.

The rearrangement joins TRBV4-2 to TRBJ2-3; 8 nucleotides line up with TRBD2. With 3 bases clipped from V and 4 bases from J, the junction kept 6 bases outside the gene matches. The CDR3 loop spans 15 amino acids. Per germline, CDR1 LGHNA and CDR2 YNFKEQ. The CDR3: CASSHTSGRADTQYF. As DNA, the CDR3 is TGTGCCAGCAGCCACACCAGCGGGAGAGCAGATACGCAGTATTTT.

The V and J genes are TRBV2 and TRBJ2-2, with TRBD1 identical over 7 bases. In germline, CDR1 is SNHLY, CDR2 FYNNEI. This CDR3 is built from 13 residues. Trimming removed 10 bases from V and 5 bases from J; junction bases left unmatched: 7. For the CDR3, the DNA is TGTGCCACTGAGGGGGCGAGGACCGGGGAGCTGTTTTTT. Its translation: CATEGARTGELFF. The entire variable domain, with the rest obtained from reference TRBV2 and TRBJ2-2, is as follows: EPEVTQTPSHQVTQMGQEVILRCVPISNHLYFYWYRQILGQKVEFLVSFYNNEISEKSEIFDDQFSVERPDGSNFTLKIRSTKLEDSAMYFCATEGARTGELFFGEGSRLTVL.

This clone turned up a few times. In the same sample, other DNA sequences code for this CDR3. The CDR3 loop is CASSDRAYEQYF. The CDR3 DNA reads as TGTGCCAGCAGCGACAGGGCGTACGAGCAGTACTTC. The rearrangement links TRBV4-2 to TRBJ2-7; 7 nucleotides match TRBD1. The CDR3 runs 12 residues. The germline V gene has CDR1 LGHNA and CDR2 YNFKEQ. V trimming: 5 bases; J trimming: 4 bases; junction bases outside the gene matches: 2.

This rearrangement joins TRBV15 to TRBJ2-1; 10 nucleotides line up with TRBD2. After removal of 0 bases from V and 8 bases from J, the junction contained 4 bases not matched to a gene. Germline V lookup: CDR1 LNHNV, CDR2 YYDKDF (reference sequence). This CDR3 has 15 amino acids. The CDR3 region has the DNA TGTGCCACCAGCAGAGAAGCGGGGGGGCCCTATGAGCAGTTCTTC. Encoded protein: CATSREAGGPYEQFF.

Note on this clone: Additional DNA sequences in this sample encode the identical CDR3. The V and J genes are TRBV5-1 and TRBJ1-2; D possibly corresponds to TRBD1 (5 bases). Germline assignment: CDR1 SGHRS and CDR2 YFSETQ. This CDR3 contains 14 residues. Trimming removed 1 base from V and 4 bases from J, with 11 bases in between. This chain's CDR3 is CASSLTGQIYGYTF. In DNA, the CDR3 is TGCGCCAGCAGCTTGACAGGACAAATCTATGGCTACACCTTC.

This chain links TRBV20-1 with TRBJ1-1; 7 bases match TRBD1. Germline V gene data show CDR1 as DFQATT and CDR2 as SNEGSKA (reference sequence). The V segment lost 6 bases and the J segment 10 bases; nucleotides outside the gene matches: 5. The CDR3 contains 10 residues. The CDR3 region is CSAADRVAFF. The CDR3 bases are TGCAGTGCAGCTGACAGGGTAGCTTTCTTT.